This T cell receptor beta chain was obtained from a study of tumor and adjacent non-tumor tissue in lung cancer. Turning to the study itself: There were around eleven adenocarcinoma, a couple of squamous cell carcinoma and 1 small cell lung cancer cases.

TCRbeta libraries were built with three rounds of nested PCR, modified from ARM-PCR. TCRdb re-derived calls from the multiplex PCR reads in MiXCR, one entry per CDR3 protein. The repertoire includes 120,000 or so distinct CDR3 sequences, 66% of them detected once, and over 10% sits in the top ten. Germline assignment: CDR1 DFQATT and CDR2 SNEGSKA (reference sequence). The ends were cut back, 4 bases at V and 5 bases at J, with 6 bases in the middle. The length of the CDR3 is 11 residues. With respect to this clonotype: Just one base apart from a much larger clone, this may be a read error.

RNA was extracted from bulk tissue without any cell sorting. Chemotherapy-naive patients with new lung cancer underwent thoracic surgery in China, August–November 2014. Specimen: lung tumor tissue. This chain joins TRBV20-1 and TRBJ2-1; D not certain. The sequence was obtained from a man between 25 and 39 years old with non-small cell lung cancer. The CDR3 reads CSATWDNEQFF. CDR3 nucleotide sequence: TGCAGTGCTACCTGGGACAATGAGCAGTTCTTC.